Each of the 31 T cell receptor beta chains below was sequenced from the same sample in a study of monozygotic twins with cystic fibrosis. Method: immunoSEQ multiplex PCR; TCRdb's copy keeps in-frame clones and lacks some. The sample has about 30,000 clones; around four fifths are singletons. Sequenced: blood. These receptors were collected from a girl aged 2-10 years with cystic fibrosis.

CDR3 nucleotides: TGTGCCAGCAGCGTAGCCGGGGGTAGCTCCTACAATGAGCAGTTCTTC. It translates to CASSVAGGSSYNEQFF. V and J are TRBV9 and TRBJ2-1; D may be TRBD2 (6 bases). Per the germline V gene, CDR1 is SGDLS and CDR2 is YYNGEE. V shed 0 bases and J shed 0 bases, with 10 bases lying between them. The CDR3 totals 16 residues.

The CDR3 is CASRPIAGDSYNEQFF. The CDR3 DNA reads as TGTGCCAGTAGGCCAATAGCGGGCGACTCCTACAATGAGCAGTTCTTC. V and J are TRBV19 and TRBJ2-1, with 7 bases identical to TRBD2. The V and J ends lost 6 bases and 0 bases, in that order; junction bases with no gene match: 8. In germline, CDR1 is LNHDA, CDR2 SQIVND (reference sequence). The CDR3 spans 16 residues.

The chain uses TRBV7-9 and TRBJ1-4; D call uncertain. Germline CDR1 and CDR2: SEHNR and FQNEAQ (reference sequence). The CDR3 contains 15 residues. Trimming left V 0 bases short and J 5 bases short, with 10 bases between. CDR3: CASSLARADNEKLFF. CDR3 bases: TGTGCCAGCAGCTTAGCGCGGGCTGACAATGAAAAACTGTTTTTT.

This CDR3 reads CASSLPGTGGGEQFF. The CDR3 DNA reads TGTGCCAGCAGTTTACCCGGGACAGGGGGCGGTGAGCAGTTCTTC. This chain connects TRBV27 to TRBJ2-1, with 12 bases lining up with TRBD1. Germline lookup yields CDR1 MNHEY and CDR2 SMNVEV (reference sequence). The CDR3 is 15 residues long. The trim removed 2 bases at V and 9 bases at J, leaving 5 bases unmatched.

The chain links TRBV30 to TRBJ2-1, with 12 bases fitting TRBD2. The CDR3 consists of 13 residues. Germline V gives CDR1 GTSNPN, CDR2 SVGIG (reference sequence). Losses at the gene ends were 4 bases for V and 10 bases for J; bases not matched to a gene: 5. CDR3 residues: CAWTSGRAGEQFF. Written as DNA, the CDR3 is TGTGCCTGGACTAGCGGGAGGGCCGGGGAGCAGTTCTTC.

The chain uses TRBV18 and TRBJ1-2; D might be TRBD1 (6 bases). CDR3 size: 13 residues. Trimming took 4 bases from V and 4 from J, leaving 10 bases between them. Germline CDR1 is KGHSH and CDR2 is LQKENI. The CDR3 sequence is CASSHSTGYGYTF. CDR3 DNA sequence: TGTGCCAGCTCACACTCGACAGGCTATGGCTACACCTTC.

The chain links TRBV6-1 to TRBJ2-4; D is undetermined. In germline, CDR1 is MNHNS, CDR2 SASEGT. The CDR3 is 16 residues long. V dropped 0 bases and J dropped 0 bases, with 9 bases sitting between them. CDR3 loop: CASSEAELLAKNIQYF. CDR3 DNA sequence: TGTGCCAGCAGTGAAGCTGAGCTCCTAGCCAAAAACATTCAGTACTTC.

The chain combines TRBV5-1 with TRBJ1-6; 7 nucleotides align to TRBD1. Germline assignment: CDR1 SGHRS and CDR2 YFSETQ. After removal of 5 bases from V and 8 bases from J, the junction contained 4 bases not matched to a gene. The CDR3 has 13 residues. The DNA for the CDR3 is TGCGCCAGCAGAGACAGGGCTGATTCACCCCTCCACTTT. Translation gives CASRDRADSPLHF. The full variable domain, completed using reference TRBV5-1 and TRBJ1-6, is KAGVTQTPRYLIKTRGQQVTLSCSPISGHRSVSWYQQTPGQGLQFLFEYFSETQRNKGNFPGRFSGRQFSNSRSEMNVSTLELGDSALYLCASRDRADSPLHFGNGTRLTVT.

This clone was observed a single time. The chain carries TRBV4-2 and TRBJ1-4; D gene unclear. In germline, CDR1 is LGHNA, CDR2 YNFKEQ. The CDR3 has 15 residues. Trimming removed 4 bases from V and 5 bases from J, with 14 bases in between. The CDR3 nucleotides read TGTGCCAGCAGCCCCCCACATTCCGGCAATGAAAAACTGTTTTTT. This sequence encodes CASSPPHSGNEKLFF.

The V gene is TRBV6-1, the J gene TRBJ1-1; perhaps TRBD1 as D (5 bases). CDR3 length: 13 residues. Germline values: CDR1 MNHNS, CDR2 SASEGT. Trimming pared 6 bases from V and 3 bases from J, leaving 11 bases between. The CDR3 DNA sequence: TGTGCCAGCAGAGGTCGGGGGGACACTGAAGCTTTCTTT. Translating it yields CASRGRGDTEAFF.

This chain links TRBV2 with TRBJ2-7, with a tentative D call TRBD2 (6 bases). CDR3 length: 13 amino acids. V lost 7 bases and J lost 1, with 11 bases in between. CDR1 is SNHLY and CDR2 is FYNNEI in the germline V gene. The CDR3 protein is CASTLGGSYEQYF. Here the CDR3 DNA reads TGTGCCAGCACCCTGGGGGGTTCCTACGAGCAGTACTTC. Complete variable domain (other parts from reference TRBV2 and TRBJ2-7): EPEVTQTPSHQVTQMGQEVILRCVPISNHLYFYWYRQILGQKVEFLVSFYNNEISEKSEIFDDQFSVERPDGSNFTLKIRSTKLEDSAMYFCASTLGGSYEQYFGPGTRLTVT.

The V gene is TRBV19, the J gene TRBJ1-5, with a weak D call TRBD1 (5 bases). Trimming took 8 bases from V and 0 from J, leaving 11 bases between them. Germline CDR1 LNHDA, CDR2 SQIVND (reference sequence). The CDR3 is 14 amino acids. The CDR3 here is CASDTRDSNQPQHF. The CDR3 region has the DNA TGTGCCAGTGATACCAGGGATAGCAATCAGCCCCAGCATTTT. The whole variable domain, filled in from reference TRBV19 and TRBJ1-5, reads DGGITQSPKYLFRKEGQNVTLSCEQNLNHDAMYWYRQDPGQGLRLIYYSQIVNDFQKGDIAEGYSVSREKKESFPLTVTSAQKNPTAFYLCASDTRDSNQPQHFGDGTRLSIL.

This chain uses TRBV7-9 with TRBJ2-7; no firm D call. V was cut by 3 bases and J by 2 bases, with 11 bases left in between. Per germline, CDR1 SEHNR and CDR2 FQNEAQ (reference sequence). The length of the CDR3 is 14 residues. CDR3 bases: TGTGCCAGCAGCTTGTTTGACGGCCCCTACGAGCAGTACTTC. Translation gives CASSLFDGPYEQYF.

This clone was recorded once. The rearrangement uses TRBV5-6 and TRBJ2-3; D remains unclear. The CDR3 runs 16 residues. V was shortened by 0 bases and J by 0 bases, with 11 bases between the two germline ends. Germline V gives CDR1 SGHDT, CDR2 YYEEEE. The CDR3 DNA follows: TGTGCCAGCAGCTTGGCAATAGGAATCAGCACAGATACGCAGTATTTT. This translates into CASSLAIGISTDTQYF. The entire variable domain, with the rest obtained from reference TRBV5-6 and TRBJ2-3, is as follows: DAGVTQSPTHLIKTRGQQVTLRCSPKSGHDTVSWYQQALGQGPQFIFQYYEEEERQRGNFPDRFSGHQFPNYSSELNVNALLLGDSALYLCASSLAIGISTDTQYFGPGTRLTVL.

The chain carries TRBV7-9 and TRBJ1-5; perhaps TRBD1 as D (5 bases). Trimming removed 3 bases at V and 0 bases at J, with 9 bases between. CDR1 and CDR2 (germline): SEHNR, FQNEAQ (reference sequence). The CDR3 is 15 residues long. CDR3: CASSFGADSNQPQHF. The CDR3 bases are TGTGCCAGCAGCTTCGGGGCCGATAGCAATCAGCCCCAGCATTTT.

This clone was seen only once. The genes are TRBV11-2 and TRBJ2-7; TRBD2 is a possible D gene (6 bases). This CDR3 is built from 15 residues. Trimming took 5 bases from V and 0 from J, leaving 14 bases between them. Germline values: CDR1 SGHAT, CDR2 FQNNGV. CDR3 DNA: TGTGCCAGCAGCCCCTTTTCGGAGGGCTCCTACGAGCAGTACTTC. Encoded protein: CASSPFSEGSYEQYF.

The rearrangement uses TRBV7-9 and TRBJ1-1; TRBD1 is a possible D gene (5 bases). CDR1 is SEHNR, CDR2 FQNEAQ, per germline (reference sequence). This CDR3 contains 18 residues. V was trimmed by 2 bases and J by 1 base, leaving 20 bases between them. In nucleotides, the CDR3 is TGTGCCAGCAGCTTACAACCCTTCCGGGACGGACAGAACACTGAAGCTTTCTTT. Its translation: CASSLQPFRDGQNTEAFF.

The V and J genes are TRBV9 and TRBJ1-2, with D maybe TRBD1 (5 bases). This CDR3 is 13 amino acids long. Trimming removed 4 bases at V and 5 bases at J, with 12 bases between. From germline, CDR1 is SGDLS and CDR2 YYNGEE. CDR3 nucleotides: TGTGCCAGCAGCCCTCGGGAGGGGTATGGCTACACCTTC. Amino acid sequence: CASSPREGYGYTF. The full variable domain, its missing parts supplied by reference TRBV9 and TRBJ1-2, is DSGVTQTPKHLITATGQRVTLRCSPRSGDLSVYWYQQSLDQGLQFLIQYYNGEERAKGNILERFSAQQFPDLHSELNLSSLELGDSALYFCASSPREGYGYTFGSGTRLTVV.

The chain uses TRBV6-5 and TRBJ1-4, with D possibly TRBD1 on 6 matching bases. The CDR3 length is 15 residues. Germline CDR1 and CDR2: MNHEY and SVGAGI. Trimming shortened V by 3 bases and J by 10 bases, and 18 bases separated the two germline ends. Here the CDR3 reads CASSYDPGAGVKLFF. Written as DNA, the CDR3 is TGTGCCAGCAGTTATGATCCGGGGGCAGGTGTAAAACTGTTTTTT.

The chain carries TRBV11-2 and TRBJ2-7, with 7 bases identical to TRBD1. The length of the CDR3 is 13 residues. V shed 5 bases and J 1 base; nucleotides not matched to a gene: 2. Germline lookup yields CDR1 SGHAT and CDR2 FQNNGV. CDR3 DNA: TGTGCCAGCAGCCCGACAGGGTCCTACGAGCAGTACTTC. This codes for CASSPTGSYEQYF.

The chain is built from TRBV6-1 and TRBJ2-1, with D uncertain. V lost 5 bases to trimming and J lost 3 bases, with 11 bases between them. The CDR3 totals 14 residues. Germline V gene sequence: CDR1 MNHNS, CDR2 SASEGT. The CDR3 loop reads CASSQGRYYNEQFF. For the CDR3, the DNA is TGTGCCAGCAGTCAAGGCAGATACTACAATGAGCAGTTCTTC.

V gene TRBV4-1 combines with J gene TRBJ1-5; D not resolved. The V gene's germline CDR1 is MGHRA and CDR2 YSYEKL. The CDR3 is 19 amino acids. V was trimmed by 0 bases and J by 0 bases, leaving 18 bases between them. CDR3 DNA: TGCGCCAGCAGCCAAGATCCGGCCAGCAGAAAGTATAGCAATCAGCCCCAGCATTTT. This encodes CASSQDPASRKYSNQPQHF.

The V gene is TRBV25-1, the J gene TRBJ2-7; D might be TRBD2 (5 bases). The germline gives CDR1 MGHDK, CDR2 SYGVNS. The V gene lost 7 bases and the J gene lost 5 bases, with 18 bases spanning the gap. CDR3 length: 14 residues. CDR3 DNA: TGTGCCAGCACCCACCACCCCCTCGGGGACGAGCAGTACTTC. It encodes CASTHHPLGDEQYF.

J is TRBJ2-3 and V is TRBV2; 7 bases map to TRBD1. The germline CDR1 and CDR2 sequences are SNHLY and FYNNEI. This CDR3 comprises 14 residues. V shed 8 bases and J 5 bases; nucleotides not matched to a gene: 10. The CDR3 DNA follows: TGTGCCAGCCAGAGGGGGCCTTCTGGAGATACGCAGTATTTT. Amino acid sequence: CASQRGPSGDTQYF.

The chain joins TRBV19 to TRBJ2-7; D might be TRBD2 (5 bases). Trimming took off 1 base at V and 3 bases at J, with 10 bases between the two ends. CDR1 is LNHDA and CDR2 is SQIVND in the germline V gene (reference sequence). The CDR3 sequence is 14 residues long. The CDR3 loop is CASSIAGSLYEQYF. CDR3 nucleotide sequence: TGTGCCAGTAGTATAGCGGGAAGTCTCTACGAGCAGTACTTC.

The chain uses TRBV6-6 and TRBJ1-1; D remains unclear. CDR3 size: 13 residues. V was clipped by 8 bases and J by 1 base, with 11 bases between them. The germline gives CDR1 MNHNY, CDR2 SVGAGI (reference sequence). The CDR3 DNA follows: TGTGCCAGCGAACGGTTTCAGAACACTGAAGCTTTCTTT. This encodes CASERFQNTEAFF.

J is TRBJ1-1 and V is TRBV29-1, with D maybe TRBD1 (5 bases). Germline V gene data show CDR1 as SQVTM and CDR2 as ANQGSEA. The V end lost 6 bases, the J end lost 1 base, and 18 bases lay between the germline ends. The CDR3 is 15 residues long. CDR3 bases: TGCAGCGTGAAGCTACAGGTTTCGAGGAACACTGAAGCTTTCTTT. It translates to CSVKLQVSRNTEAFF.

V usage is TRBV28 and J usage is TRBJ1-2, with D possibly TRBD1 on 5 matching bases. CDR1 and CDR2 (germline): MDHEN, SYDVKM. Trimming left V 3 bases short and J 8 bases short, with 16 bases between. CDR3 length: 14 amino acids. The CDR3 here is CASSFVRGTRGYTF. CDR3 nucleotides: TGTGCCAGCAGTTTTGTGAGGGGAACAAGGGGCTACACCTTC.

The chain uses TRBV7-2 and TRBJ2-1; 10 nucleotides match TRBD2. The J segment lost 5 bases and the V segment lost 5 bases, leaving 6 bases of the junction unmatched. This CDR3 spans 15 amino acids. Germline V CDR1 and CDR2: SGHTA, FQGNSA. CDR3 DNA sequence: TGTGCCAGCAGCCCGACTAGCGGGCTGAACAATGAGCAGTTCTTC. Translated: CASSPTSGLNNEQFF.

CDR3 amino acids: CASSLGTGTSGIEQYF. DNA for the CDR3: TGTGCCAGCAGCTTAGGTACCGGGACTAGCGGGATCGAGCAGTACTTC. The rearrangement uses TRBV11-2 and TRBJ2-7; 13 bases align to TRBD2. CDR1 SGHAT and CDR2 FQNNGV come from the germline V gene. V was pared by 1 base and J by 6 bases, with 6 bases of the junction left unmatched. CDR3 length: 16 residues.

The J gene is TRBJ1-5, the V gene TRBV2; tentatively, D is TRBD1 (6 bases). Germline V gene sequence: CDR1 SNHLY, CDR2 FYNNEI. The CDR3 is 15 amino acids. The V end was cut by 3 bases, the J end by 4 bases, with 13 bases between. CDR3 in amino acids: CASSEGQGTNQPQHF. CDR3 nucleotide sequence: TGTGCCAGCAGTGAGGGGCAGGGGACTAATCAGCCCCAGCATTTT.